Included here is one T cell receptor beta chain sequence, with context. Sequence at one end of the junction differs from germline and may be a read error. The PCR had 60 Vbeta and 13 Jbeta primers. Generated by immunoSEQ multiplex PCR, the TCRdb table keeps only in-frame clones and is missing some. The table has fewer than 200,000 clones, approximately 71% seen once. Germline V gene data show CDR1 as SSHAT and CDR2 as FNYEAQ (reference sequence). The CDR3 covers 18 residues. This sample stems from a study of cytomegalovirus exposure and HLA in healthy donors. The chain links TRBV7-7 to TRBJ2-3, with 12 bases that match TRBD2. The sequenced material came from PBMCs. The source of this sequence is a girl under 18 in good health and CMV-seronegative. As DNA, the CDR3 is TGTGCTAGCAGCTTAGGTCGCCCTAGCGGGGGGGTCACAGATACGCAGTATTTT. Translating gives CASSLGRPSGGVTDTQYF.